A single sample gave rise to the 3 T cell receptor beta chains below, sequenced in a study of cytomegalovirus exposure and HLA in healthy donors (dated by TCRdb to about 2017). Libraries came from the immunoSEQ multiplex PCR assay. The multiplex PCR relied on a mix of 60 forward primers for TCR Vbeta segments and 13 reverse primers for TCR Jbeta segments. The clones in this table, taken by TCRdb from immuneACCESS, are in-frame only. Not every clone is retained; where verified, under half of the shortfall comes from an unresolved V gene, and the cause of the rest is unknown. The table for this sample lists some 180,000 clones; 84% of them were counted only once. The ten largest clones take up around 1.2% of the sample. Sequenced sample: PBMCs. These receptors came from a girl aged 2-15 years in good health and CMV-seropositive.

The rearrangement joins TRBV28 to TRBJ1-5; D gene uncertain. Trimming pared 1 base from V and 4 bases from J, leaving 11 bases between. CDR3 size: 15 residues. Germline V gene data show CDR1 as MDHEN and CDR2 as SYDVKM. The CDR3 loop is CASSLSTRQNQPQHF. In DNA, the CDR3 is TGTGCCAGCAGTTTATCTACCCGACAAAATCAGCCCCAGCATTTT.

The rearrangement joins TRBV20-1 to TRBJ1-6; D is ambiguous. V shed 3 bases and J shed 9 bases, with 6 bases lying between them. Germline V lookup: CDR1 DFQATT, CDR2 SNEGSKA (reference sequence). CDR3 size: 11 residues. CDR3 coding DNA: TGCAGTGCTAGTAACGGTTCACCCCTCCACTTT. This translates into CSASNGSPLHF.

The chain carries TRBV7-3 and TRBJ2-7, with 9 bases identical to TRBD2. The CDR3 is made up of 15 amino acids. The V segment lost 2 bases and the J segment 3 bases; nucleotides outside the gene matches: 5. Germline V gene sequence: CDR1 SGHTA, CDR2 FQGTGA. This chain's CDR3 is CASSLHSGGGYEQYF. DNA for the CDR3: TGTGCCAGCAGCTTACATAGCGGGGGTGGCTACGAGCAGTACTTC.